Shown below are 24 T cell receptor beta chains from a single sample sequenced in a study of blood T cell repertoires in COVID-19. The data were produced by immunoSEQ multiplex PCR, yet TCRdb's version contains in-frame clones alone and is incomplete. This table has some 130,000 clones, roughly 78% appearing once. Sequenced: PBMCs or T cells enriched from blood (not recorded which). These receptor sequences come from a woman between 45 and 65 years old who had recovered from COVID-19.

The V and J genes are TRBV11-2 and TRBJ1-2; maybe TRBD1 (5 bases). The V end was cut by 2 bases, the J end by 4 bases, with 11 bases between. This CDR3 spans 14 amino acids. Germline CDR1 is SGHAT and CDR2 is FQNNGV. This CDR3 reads CASSLTGDVYGYTF. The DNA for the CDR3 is TGTGCCAGCAGCTTAACGGGGGACGTCTATGGCTACACCTTC. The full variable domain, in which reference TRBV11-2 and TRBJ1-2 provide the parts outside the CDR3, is EAGVAQSPRYKIIEKRQSVAFWCNPISGHATLYWYQQILGQGPKLLIQFQNNGVVDDSQLPKDRFSAERLKGVDSTLKIQPAKLEDSAVYLCASSLTGDVYGYTFGSGTRLTVV.

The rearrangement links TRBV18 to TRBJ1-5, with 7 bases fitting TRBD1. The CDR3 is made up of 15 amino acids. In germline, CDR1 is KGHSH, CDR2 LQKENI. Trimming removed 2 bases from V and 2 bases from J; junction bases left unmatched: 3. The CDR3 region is CASSPVQGGNQPQHF. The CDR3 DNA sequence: TGTGCCAGCTCACCAGTCCAGGGGGGCAATCAGCCCCAGCATTTT. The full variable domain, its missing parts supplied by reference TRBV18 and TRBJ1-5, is NAGVMQNPRHLVRRRGQEARLRCSPMKGHSHVYWYRQLPEEGLKFMVYLQKENIIDESGMPKERFSAEFPKEGPSILRIQQVVRGDSAAYFCASSPVQGGNQPQHFGDGTRLSIL.

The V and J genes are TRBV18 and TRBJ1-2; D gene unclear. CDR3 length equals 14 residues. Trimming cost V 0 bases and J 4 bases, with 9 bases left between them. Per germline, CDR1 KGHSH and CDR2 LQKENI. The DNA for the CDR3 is TGTGCCAGCTCACCACCCAGTGGCGGCTATGGCTACACCTTC. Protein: CASSPPSGGYGYTF.

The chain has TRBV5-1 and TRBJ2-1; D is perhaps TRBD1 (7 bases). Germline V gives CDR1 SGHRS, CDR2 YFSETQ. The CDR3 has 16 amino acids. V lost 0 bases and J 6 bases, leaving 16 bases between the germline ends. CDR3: CASSLARSGGINEQFF. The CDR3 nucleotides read TGCGCCAGCAGCTTGGCCCGGTCAGGGGGGATCAATGAGCAGTTCTTC. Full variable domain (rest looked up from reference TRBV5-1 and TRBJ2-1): KAGVTQTPRYLIKTRGQQVTLSCSPISGHRSVSWYQQTPGQGLQFLFEYFSETQRNKGNFPGRFSGRQFSNSRSEMNVSTLELGDSALYLCASSLARSGGINEQFFGPGTRLTVL.

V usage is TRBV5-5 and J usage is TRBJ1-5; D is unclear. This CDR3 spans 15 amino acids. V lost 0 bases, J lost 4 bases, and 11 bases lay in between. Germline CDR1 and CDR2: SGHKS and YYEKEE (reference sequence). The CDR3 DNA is TGTGCCAGCAGCTTGGGGGAGGCCAATAATCAGCCCCAGCATTTT. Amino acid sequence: CASSLGEANNQPQHF.

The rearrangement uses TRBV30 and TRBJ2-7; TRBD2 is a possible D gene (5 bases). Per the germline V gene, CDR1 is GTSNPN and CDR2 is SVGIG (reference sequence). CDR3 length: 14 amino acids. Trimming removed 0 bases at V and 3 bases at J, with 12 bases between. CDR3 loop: CAWSVGGTGYEQYF. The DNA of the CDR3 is TGTGCCTGGAGTGTAGGAGGTACGGGCTACGAGCAGTACTTC. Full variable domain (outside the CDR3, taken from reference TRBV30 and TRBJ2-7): SQTIHQWPATLVQPVGSPLSLECTVEGTSNPNLYWYRQAAGRGLQLLFYSVGIGQISSEVPQNLSASRPQDRQFILSSKKLLLSDSGFYLCAWSVGGTGYEQYFGPGTRLTVT.

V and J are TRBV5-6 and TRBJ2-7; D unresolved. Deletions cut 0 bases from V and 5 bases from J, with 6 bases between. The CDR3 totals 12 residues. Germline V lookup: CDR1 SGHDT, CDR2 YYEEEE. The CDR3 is CASSLGTDEQYF. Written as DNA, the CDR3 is TGTGCCAGCAGCTTGGGAACAGACGAGCAGTACTTC. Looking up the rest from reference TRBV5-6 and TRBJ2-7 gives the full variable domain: DAGVTQSPTHLIKTRGQQVTLRCSPKSGHDTVSWYQQALGQGPQFIFQYYEEEERQRGNFPDRFSGHQFPNYSSELNVNALLLGDSALYLCASSLGTDEQYFGPGTRLTVT.

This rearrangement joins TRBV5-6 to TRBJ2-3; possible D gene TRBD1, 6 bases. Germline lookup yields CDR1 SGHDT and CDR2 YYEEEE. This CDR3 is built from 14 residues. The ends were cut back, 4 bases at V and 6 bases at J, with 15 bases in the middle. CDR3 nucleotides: TGTGCCAGCAGCCGTTACAGGGTCGAGGATACGCAGTATTTT. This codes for CASSRYRVEDTQYF.

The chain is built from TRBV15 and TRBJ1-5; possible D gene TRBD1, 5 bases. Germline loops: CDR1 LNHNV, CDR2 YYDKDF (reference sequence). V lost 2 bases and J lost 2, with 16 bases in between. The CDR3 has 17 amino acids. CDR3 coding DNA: TGTGCCACCAGCAGACCCGGACAACCCGCGGGCAATCAGCCCCAGCATTTT. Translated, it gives CATSRPGQPAGNQPQHF.

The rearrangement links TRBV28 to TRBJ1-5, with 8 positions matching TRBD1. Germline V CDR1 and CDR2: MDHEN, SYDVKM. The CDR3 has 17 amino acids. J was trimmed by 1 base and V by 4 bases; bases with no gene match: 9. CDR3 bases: TGTGCCAGCAGTTCGACCCAGGGGGCGATAAGCAATCAGCCCCAGCATTTT. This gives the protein CASSSTQGAISNQPQHF.

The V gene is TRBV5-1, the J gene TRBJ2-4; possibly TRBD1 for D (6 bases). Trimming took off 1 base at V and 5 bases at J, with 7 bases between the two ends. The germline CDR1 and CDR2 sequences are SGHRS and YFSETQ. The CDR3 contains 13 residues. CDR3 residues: CASSLPGENIQYF. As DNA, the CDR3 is TGCGCCAGCAGCTTGCCAGGGGAAAACATTCAGTACTTC.

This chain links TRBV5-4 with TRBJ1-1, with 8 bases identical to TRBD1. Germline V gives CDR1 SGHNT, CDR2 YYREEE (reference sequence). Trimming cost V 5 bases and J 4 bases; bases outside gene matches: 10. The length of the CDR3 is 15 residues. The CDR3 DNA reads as TGTGCCAGCAGATGGCAGGGGGCGGATGGCACTGAAGCTTTCTTT. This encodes CASRWQGADGTEAFF.

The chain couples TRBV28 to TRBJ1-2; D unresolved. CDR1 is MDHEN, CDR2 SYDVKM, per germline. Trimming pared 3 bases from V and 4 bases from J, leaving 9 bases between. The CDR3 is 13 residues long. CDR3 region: CASSFGDVYGYTF. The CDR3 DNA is TGTGCCAGCAGTTTTGGAGACGTCTATGGCTACACCTTC.

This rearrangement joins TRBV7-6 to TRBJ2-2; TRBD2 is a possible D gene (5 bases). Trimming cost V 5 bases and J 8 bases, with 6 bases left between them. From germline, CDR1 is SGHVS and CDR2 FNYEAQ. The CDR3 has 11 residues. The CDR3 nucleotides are TGTGCCAGCAGCCAGCGGGGGGAGCTGTTTTTT. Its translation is CASSQRGELFF.

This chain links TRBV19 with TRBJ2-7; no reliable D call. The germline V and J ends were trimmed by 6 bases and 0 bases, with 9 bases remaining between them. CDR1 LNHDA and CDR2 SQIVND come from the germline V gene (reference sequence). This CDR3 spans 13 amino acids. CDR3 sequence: CASSPLLSYEQYF. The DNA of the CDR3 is TGTGCCAGTAGCCCACTCCTCTCCTACGAGCAGTACTTC.

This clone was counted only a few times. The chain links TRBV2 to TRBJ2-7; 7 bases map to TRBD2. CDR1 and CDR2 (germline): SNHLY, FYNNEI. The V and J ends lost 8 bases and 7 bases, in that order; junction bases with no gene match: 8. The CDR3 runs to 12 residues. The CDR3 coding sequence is TGTGCCAGCGGGGGGGACCTGGGAGAGCAGTACTTC. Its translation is CASGGDLGEQYF.

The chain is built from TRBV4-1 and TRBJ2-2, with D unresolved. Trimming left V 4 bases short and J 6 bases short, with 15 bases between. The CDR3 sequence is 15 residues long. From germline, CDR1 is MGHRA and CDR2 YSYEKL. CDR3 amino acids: CASSPSQAFAGELFF. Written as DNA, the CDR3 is TGCGCCAGCAGCCCCAGTCAGGCGTTTGCCGGGGAGCTGTTTTTT.

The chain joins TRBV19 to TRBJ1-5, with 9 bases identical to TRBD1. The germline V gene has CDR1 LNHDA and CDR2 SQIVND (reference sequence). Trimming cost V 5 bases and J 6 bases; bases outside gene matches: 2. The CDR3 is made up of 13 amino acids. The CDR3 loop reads CASSRQGVQPQHF. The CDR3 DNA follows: TGTGCCAGTAGTCGACAGGGGGTTCAGCCCCAGCATTTT.

The CDR3 spells CASRQGQGTNTGELFF. The CDR3 nucleotides read TGTGCCAGCAGACAGGGACAGGGTACGAACACCGGGGAGCTGTTTTTT. V gene TRBV9 combines with J gene TRBJ2-2, with 9 bases fitting TRBD1. This CDR3 region has 16 residues. The V gene's germline CDR1 is SGDLS and CDR2 YYNGEE. V shed 5 bases, J shed 0 bases, and the junction held 5 bases outside the gene matches. The whole variable domain, filled in from reference TRBV9 and TRBJ2-2, reads DSGVTQTPKHLITATGQRVTLRCSPRSGDLSVYWYQQSLDQGLQFLIQYYNGEERAKGNILERFSAQQFPDLHSELNLSSLELGDSALYFCASRQGQGTNTGELFFGEGSRLTVL.

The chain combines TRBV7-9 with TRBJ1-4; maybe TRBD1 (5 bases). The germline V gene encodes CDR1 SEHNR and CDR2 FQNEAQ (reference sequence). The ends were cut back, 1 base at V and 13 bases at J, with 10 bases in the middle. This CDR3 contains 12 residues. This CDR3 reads CASSLDSQGLFF. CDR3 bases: TGTGCCAGCAGCTTAGATTCCCAGGGACTGTTTTTT. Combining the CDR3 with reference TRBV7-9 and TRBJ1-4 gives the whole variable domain DTGVSQNPRHKITKRGQNVTFRCDPISEHNRLYWYRQTLGQGPEFLTYFQNEAQLEKSRLLSDRFSAERPKGSFSTLEIQRTEQGDSAMYLCASSLDSQGLFFGSGTQLSVL.

The DNA of the CDR3 is TGTGCCAGTAAGGAGCGGGGGAATTCCTACGAGCAGTACTTC. Its translation: CASKERGNSYEQYF. The rearrangement uses TRBV19 and TRBJ2-7, with 8 bases identical to TRBD2. CDR3 length: 14 residues. V lost 7 bases to trimming and J lost 1 base; unmatched junction nucleotides: 6. Germline V lookup: CDR1 LNHDA, CDR2 SQIVND (reference sequence).

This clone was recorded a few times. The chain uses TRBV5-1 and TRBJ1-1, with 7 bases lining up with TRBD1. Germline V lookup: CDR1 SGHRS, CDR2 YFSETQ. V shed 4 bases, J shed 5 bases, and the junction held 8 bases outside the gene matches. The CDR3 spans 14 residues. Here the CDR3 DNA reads TGCGCCAGCAGCCGGGGACAGCCGGGGACTGAAGCTTTCTTT. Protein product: CASSRGQPGTEAFF.

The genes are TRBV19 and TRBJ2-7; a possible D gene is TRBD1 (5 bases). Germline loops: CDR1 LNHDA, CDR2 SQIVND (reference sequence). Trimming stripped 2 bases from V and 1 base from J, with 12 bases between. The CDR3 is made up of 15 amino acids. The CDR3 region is CASSINAGSSYEQYF. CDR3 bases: TGTGCCAGTAGTATAAATGCAGGGTCATCCTACGAGCAGTACTTC.

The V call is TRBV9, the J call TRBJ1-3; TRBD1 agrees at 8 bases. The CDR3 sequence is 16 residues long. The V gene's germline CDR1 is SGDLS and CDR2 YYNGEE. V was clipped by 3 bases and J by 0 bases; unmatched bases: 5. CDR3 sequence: CASSGTGLFSGNTIYF. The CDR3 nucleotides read TGTGCCAGCAGCGGGACAGGGTTATTCTCTGGAAACACCATATATTTT.